This T cell receptor beta chain was sequenced in a study of T cell changes during pregnancy in multiple sclerosis. Sequencing used immunoSEQ multiplex PCR; TCRdb keeps in-frame clones, though not all of them. The table records over 50,000 clones, around 89% of them present only once. The CDR3 is 14 amino acids. Trimming took 2 bases from V and 4 from J, leaving 11 bases between them. Germline CDR1 KGHSH, CDR2 LQKENI. The chain combines TRBV18 with TRBJ1-1, with D possibly being TRBD1 (6 bases). Sequenced here: peripheral blood, sampled in the first trimester of pregnancy. The receptor was isolated from a female donor in good health, enrolled as a control in a pregnancy study. CDR3 DNA sequence: TGTGCCAGCTCACCATCGGACAGTTCCACTGAAGCTTTCTTT. This gives the protein CASSPSDSSTEAFF.